By share of the sample, the clone carrying this T cell receptor beta chain is large. In the study's own analysis: Amplification of reference gene primers was used by the study to estimate nucleated cell counts. Clones were read by immunoSEQ multiplex PCR, and TCRdb kept only the in-frame ones, dropping some. For V, J and clone size, that table is used; D and trimming come from the DNA. The sample comprises some 55,000 clones, about 77% of which are singletons, and around two fifths rests with the top ten. This specimen belongs to a study of blood T cell repertoires in COVID-19. In the study overall: Italy, Spain and the United States were the sources of the convalescent and acute COVID-19 samples. Sources were T cells, B-cell-depleted T cells, or PBMCs; the material itself was cDNA or gDNA.

The source of this sequence is a man aged 70-80 years with active or convalescent COVID-19. The sequencing sample was made of peripheral blood.

In DNA form, the CDR3 reads TGTGCCATCGGCCGGGGGGCCGGCAATGAGCAGTTCTTC. Translating gives CAIGRGAGNEQFF. The chain carries TRBV10-3 and TRBJ2-1; D perhaps matches TRBD2 (7 bases). Germline CDR1 ENHRY, CDR2 SYGVKD. This CDR3 is 13 amino acids long. V shed 8 bases and J shed 6 bases, with 14 bases lying between them.